The 11 T cell receptor beta chains presented below share a single source sample, sequenced in a study of cytomegalovirus exposure and HLA in healthy donors. The PCR employed 60 Vbeta primers together with 13 Jbeta primers. The assay was immunoSEQ multiplex PCR, and TCRdb's table has in-frame clones only and misses some. Of 170,000 or so clones listed, about 86% are singletons. The sequenced material came from PBMCs. The receptors shown here come from a woman between 25 and 40 years old in good health and CMV-seronegative.

Here the CDR3 reads CASSLVGTARGNEQFF. The CDR3 region has the DNA TGTGCCAGCAGCTTAGTGGGGACAGCCCGGGGCAATGAGCAGTTCTTC. The genes are TRBV7-2 and TRBJ2-1; 7 nucleotides line up with TRBD1. Germline values: CDR1 SGHTA, CDR2 FQGNSA. This CDR3 is 16 amino acids long. V trimming: 1 base; J trimming: 6 bases; junction bases outside the gene matches: 9.

The CDR3 region is CASSPSNTGELFF. As DNA, the CDR3 is TGCGCCAGCAGCCCCTCGAACACCGGGGAGCTGTTTTTT. This chain connects TRBV4-1 to TRBJ2-2, with D unclear. Germline assignment: CDR1 MGHRA and CDR2 YSYEKL. This CDR3 region has 13 residues. Trimming took off 4 bases at V and 0 bases at J, with 3 bases between the two ends.

The chain uses TRBV7-9 and TRBJ2-7; 10 bases are shared with TRBD2. This CDR3 has 14 amino acids. V dropped 2 bases and J dropped 6; count of bases not matched to a gene: 4. The germline gives CDR1 SEHNR, CDR2 FQNEAQ (reference sequence). CDR3 coding DNA: TGTGCCAGCAGCTTAAGCGGGGGGGGACTCGAGCAGTACTTC. It encodes CASSLSGGGLEQYF.

The chain carries TRBV27 and TRBJ1-3; D is ambiguous. The germline CDR1 and CDR2 sequences are MNHEY and SMNVEV (reference sequence). Trimming shortened V by 5 bases and J by 4 bases, and 12 bases separated the two germline ends. CDR3 length: 14 amino acids. The CDR3 DNA follows: TGTGCCAGCAGTCCGGGAGCTTCCGGAAACACCATATATTTT. Protein: CASSPGASGNTIYF.

The chain uses TRBV6-5 and TRBJ1-5, with 8 bases lining up with TRBD1. The CDR3 is made up of 15 amino acids. Unmatched junction bases numbered 8, after V lost 6 bases and J lost 4 bases. Germline lookup yields CDR1 MNHEY and CDR2 SVGAGI. CDR3 nucleotide sequence: TGTGCCAGCAGCCCGCAGGGGGCGCGGAATCAGCCCCAGCATTTT. Its protein is CASSPQGARNQPQHF.

The sample holds a few counts of this clone. The chain joins TRBV28 to TRBJ1-3, with a tentative D call TRBD1 (6 bases). With 5 bases removed from V and 8 bases from J, the gap between germline ends came to 19 bases. This CDR3 spans 15 amino acids. CDR1 is MDHEN and CDR2 is SYDVKM in the germline V gene. This chain's CDR3 is CASSPRSGAEDTIYF. The CDR3, as DNA: TGTGCCAGCAGTCCCCGGTCAGGGGCGGAGGACACCATATATTTT.

V and J are TRBV11-3 and TRBJ2-3; 14 nucleotides align to TRBD2. The ends lost 5 bases at V and 2 bases at J; junction bases unmatched: 6. The germline V gene encodes CDR1 SGHNT and CDR2 YENEEA. The CDR3 loop spans 17 amino acids. CDR3 in amino acids: CASSQGTSGGNTDTQYF. In nucleotides, the CDR3 is TGTGCCAGCAGCCAAGGGACTAGCGGGGGTAACACAGATACGCAGTATTTT.

This clone was seen only a few times. The genes are TRBV19 and TRBJ1-2; 9 bases align to TRBD1. This CDR3 is 16 amino acids long. The J segment lost 7 bases and the V segment lost 5 bases, leaving 14 bases of the junction unmatched. Germline loops: CDR1 LNHDA, CDR2 SQIVND (reference sequence). Here the CDR3 reads CASSLGTGTIRSGYTF. DNA of the CDR3: TGTGCCAGTAGTCTCGGGACAGGGACAATACGCAGTGGCTACACCTTC.

The rearrangement uses TRBV19 and TRBJ2-1; D is unresolved. There are 14 residues in the CDR3. The V and J ends lost 6 bases and 4 bases respectively, with 13 bases between them. Germline V gives CDR1 LNHDA, CDR2 SQIVND (reference sequence). The CDR3 sequence is CASSPWYFYNEQFF. The CDR3 DNA follows: TGTGCCAGTAGCCCCTGGTACTTTTACAATGAGCAGTTCTTC.

This clone was detected a few times. The chain is built from TRBV9 and TRBJ2-5, with a tentative D call TRBD1 (6 bases). Trimming stripped 4 bases from V and 3 bases from J, with 19 bases between. The CDR3 has 16 residues. Per germline, CDR1 SGDLS and CDR2 YYNGEE. The CDR3 region is CASSPRPGTSKETQYF. In DNA form, the CDR3 reads TGTGCCAGCAGCCCTCGTCCCGGGACATCTAAAGAGACCCAGTACTTC.

This chain connects TRBV4-3 to TRBJ2-2; 13 bases align to TRBD2. Germline trimming cut 3 bases from V and 3 bases from J; bases unmatched to any gene: 10. Per germline, CDR1 LGHNA and CDR2 YSLEER. The CDR3 is made up of 19 amino acids. The CDR3, as DNA: TGCGCCAGCAGCCAGGGACTAGCGGGAACGGGGTCTGACACCGGGGAGCTGTTTTTT. It encodes CASSQGLAGTGSDTGELFF.